One T cell receptor beta chain is described in this entry. The PCR was carried out with 60 Vbeta primers and 13 Jbeta primers. Some clones are missing from TCRdb's copy, which holds only in-frame ones; the method was immunoSEQ multiplex PCR. The sample holds approximately 150,000 clones, around 77% seen once. Those who donated were healthy bone marrow donors. Although they were nominally healthy when sampled, donors likely had unrecorded immune exposures. This CDR3 region has 15 residues. Germline V lookup: CDR1 GTSNPN, CDR2 SVGIG (reference sequence). This sample is part of a study of cytomegalovirus exposure and HLA in healthy donors.

The genes are TRBV30 and TRBJ2-5; 7 nucleotides agree with TRBD1. Near its end, the DNA agrees better with TRBJ2-7, so the J call may be wrong. The receptor comes from a woman aged 25 to 39 in good health and CMV-seronegative. Sample: PBMCs. The CDR3 DNA is TGTGCCTGGAGTCCCGAGGACAGGAGATTCTACGAGCAGTACTTC. It specifies CAWSPEDRRFYEQYF.